The 32 T cell receptor beta chains reported below all come from one sample, sequenced in a study of response to subunit inactivated influenza vaccine. TCRdb fed the RT-PCR reads into MiXCR, producing one record per CDR3 protein. This sample carries over 400,000 distinct CDR3 sequences, about an eighth of them seen once, and the ten largest clones take roughly 14%. Source: PBMCs from blood, taken roughly 6 weeks after vaccination. The receptors here all came from a man aged 45 to 65 who received an inactivated influenza vaccine.

V usage is TRBV7-2 and J usage is TRBJ1-5, with 8 bases aligning to TRBD1. CDR3 length: 16 residues. V lost 4 bases, J lost 6 bases, and 11 bases stayed unmatched. The germline V gene encodes CDR1 SGHTA and CDR2 FQGNSA. The chain's CDR3 is CASSSGGNRDIQPQHF. The CDR3 DNA is TGTGCCAGCAGCTCAGGGGGCAACCGGGACATTCAGCCCCAGCATTTT.

In this sample, this clonotype turned up a few times. The chain employs TRBV3-1 and TRBJ2-7, with D possibly TRBD2 on 5 matching bases. V was trimmed by 2 bases and J by 5 bases, leaving 10 bases between them. CDR3 size: 13 residues. Germline CDR1 reads LGHDT; CDR2 reads YNNKEL (reference sequence). The CDR3 reads CASSQRTPNEQYF. The CDR3 region has the DNA TGTGCCAGCAGCCAACGGACTCCCAACGAGCAGTACTTC.

J is TRBJ2-6 and V is TRBV28, with 8 bases lining up with TRBD1. CDR3 length equals 15 residues. V gave up 9 bases and J gave up 4 bases; unmatched junction bases: 8. Germline lookup yields CDR1 MDHEN and CDR2 SYDVKM. DNA of the CDR3: TGTGCCAGTCTTGACAGGGGTACCGGGGCCAACGTCCTGACTTTC. Its protein product is CASLDRGTGANVLTF.

This clonotype was found a few times. CDR3 sequence reads: CASSDNSRHYEQYF. CDR3 coding DNA: TGTGCCAGCAGTGATAATAGCAGACACTACGAGCAGTACTTC. The rearrangement joins TRBV2 to TRBJ2-7; no reliable D call. CDR1 SNHLY and CDR2 FYNNEI come from the germline V gene. This CDR3 is 14 amino acids long. V lost 3 bases to trimming and J lost 3 bases, with 12 bases between them.

This clonotype was seen a handful of times. The chain employs TRBV7-2 and TRBJ1-5; perhaps TRBD1 as D (5 bases). The germline CDR1 and CDR2 sequences are SGHTA and FQGNSA. V was shortened by 2 bases and J by 1 base, with 9 bases between the two germline ends. The CDR3 has 15 amino acids. CDR3 coding DNA: TGTGCCAGCAGCTTATGGGGGTTGAGCAATCAGCCCCAGCATTTT. This gives the protein CASSLWGLSNQPQHF.

This clonotype showed up just a few times. The genes are TRBV7-9 and TRBJ2-5, with D perhaps TRBD2 (6 bases). This CDR3 spans 14 amino acids. Trimming took 5 bases from V and 5 from J, leaving 15 bases between them. Per germline, CDR1 SEHNR and CDR2 FQNEAQ (reference sequence). CDR3 region: CASSPMGGLETQYF. CDR3 in DNA: TGTGCCAGCAGCCCTATGGGGGGTTTGGAGACCCAGTACTTC.

The CDR3 DNA reads as TGTGCCAGCAGCTTCCTCGACAGGGAAGTAGATACGCAGTATTTT. As protein: CASSFLDREVDTQYF. V and J are TRBV5-6 and TRBJ2-3; TRBD1 matches at 7 bases. Germline V gives CDR1 SGHDT, CDR2 YYEEEE. V trimming: 2 bases; J trimming: 5 bases; junction bases outside the gene matches: 8. The CDR3 runs to 15 residues.

The rearrangement uses TRBV12-3 or TRBV12-4 and TRBJ2-1, with D perhaps assigned TRBD1 or TRBD2 (5 bases each). The CDR3 has 18 residues. V was trimmed by 3 bases and J by 9 bases, leaving 27 bases between them. The CDR3 region is CASSLRPKTVGAPPEQFF. CDR3 DNA: TGTGCCAGCAGTTTGAGGCCCAAGACGGTCGGGGCCCCTCCTGAGCAGTTCTTC.

V gene TRBV7-6 combines with J gene TRBJ2-7; TRBD2 matches at 8 bases. The CDR3 has 14 residues. The V and J ends lost 1 base and 7 bases, in that order; junction bases with no gene match: 6. Germline V gives CDR1 SGHVS, CDR2 FNYEAQ. In DNA form, the CDR3 reads TGTGCCAGCAGCTTAGGAAATAGCGGGAAGGAGCAGTACTTC. Amino acid sequence: CASSLGNSGKEQYF. Based on the CDR3 plus reference TRBV7-6 and TRBJ2-7, the full variable domain is GAGVSQSPRYKVTKRGQDVALRCDPISGHVSLYWYRQALGQGPEFLTYFNYEAQQDKSGLPNDRFSAERPEGSISTLTIQRTEQRDSAMYRCASSLGNSGKEQYFGPGTRLTVT.

This clonotype turned up a few times. This chain uses TRBV10-2 with TRBJ2-3; no definite D call. Trimming took 2 bases from V and 4 from J, leaving 13 bases between them. CDR1 is WSHSY and CDR2 is SAAADI in the germline V gene. CDR3 size: 15 residues. CDR3 nucleotides: TGCGCCAGCAGTGAGGGGGAAACCCGGGCAGATACGCAGTATTTT. Translated, it gives CASSEGETRADTQYF.

The chain has TRBV7-9 and TRBJ2-1, with D perhaps matching TRBD1 (6 bases). Trimming removed 4 bases at V and 5 bases at J, with 15 bases between. The CDR3 sequence is 15 residues long. Germline lookup yields CDR1 SEHNR and CDR2 FQNEAQ (reference sequence). The DNA of the CDR3 is TGTGCCAGCAGCTACATGGGGGCGCCTAACAATGAGCAGTTCTTC. This gives the protein CASSYMGAPNNEQFF. Full variable domain (rest looked up from reference TRBV7-9 and TRBJ2-1): DTGVSQNPRHKITKRGQNVTFRCDPISEHNRLYWYRQTLGQGPEFLTYFQNEAQLEKSRLLSDRFSAERPKGSFSTLEIQRTEQGDSAMYLCASSYMGAPNNEQFFGPGTRLTVL.

The CDR3 loop is CASSYSILGARTSGRAQETQYF. The CDR3 DNA reads as TGTGCCAGCAGTTACTCGATCCTCGGGGCAAGGACTAGCGGGAGGGCCCAGGAGACCCAGTACTTC. The chain recombines TRBV6-2 or TRBV6-3 with TRBJ2-5; 15 bases are a match to TRBD2. Trimming removed 0 bases from V and 5 bases from J; junction bases left unmatched: 19. This CDR3 contains 22 residues. Per the germline V gene, CDR1 is MNHEY and CDR2 is SVGEGT.

The V gene is TRBV7-6, the J gene TRBJ2-7; the D is unclear. There are 14 residues in the CDR3. The V end was cut by 5 bases, the J end by 0 bases, with 11 bases between. Germline CDR1 and CDR2: SGHVS and FNYEAQ. The CDR3: CASSLATVSYEQYF. As DNA, the CDR3 is TGTGCCAGCAGCCTTGCGACCGTCTCCTACGAGCAGTACTTC.

The chain uses TRBV5-5 and TRBJ1-1; 7 nucleotides line up with TRBD1. The ends lost 4 bases at V and 0 bases at J; junction bases unmatched: 12. Per germline, CDR1 SGHKS and CDR2 YYEKEE (reference sequence). This CDR3 is built from 17 residues. The CDR3 sequence: CASSPRGSWRMNTEAFF. The CDR3 DNA reads TGTGCCAGCAGCCCCAGGGGGTCCTGGAGAATGAACACTGAAGCTTTCTTT.

The chain uses TRBV27 and TRBJ2-3; a weak D match, TRBD2 (6 bases). The CDR3 loop spans 17 amino acids. V gave up 2 bases and J gave up 1 base, with 16 bases separating them. Germline V lookup: CDR1 MNHEY, CDR2 SMNVEV (reference sequence). CDR3 bases: TGTGCCAGCAGTTTAGGATCGAGCGGGCCTCGCACAGATACGCAGTATTTT. This translates into CASSLGSSGPRTDTQYF.

This clonotype was counted only a few times. The rearrangement uses TRBV9 and TRBJ2-3; TRBD2 matches at 8 bases. V was pared by 3 bases and J by 4 bases, with 4 bases of the junction left unmatched. The germline V gene has CDR1 SGDLS and CDR2 YYNGEE. The CDR3 totals 14 residues. CDR3 sequence: CASSGGGRSDTQYF. In DNA form, the CDR3 reads TGTGCCAGCAGCGGAGGCGGGAGGTCAGATACGCAGTATTTT.

This sequence joins TRBV20-1 and TRBJ2-7; D possibly matches TRBD1 or TRBD2 (5 bases each). The CDR3 loop spans 14 amino acids. The germline V gene encodes CDR1 DFQATT and CDR2 SNEGSKA (reference sequence). V was cut by 6 bases and J by 3 bases, with 18 bases left in between. The CDR3 reads CSATPGTESYEQYF. The CDR3, as DNA: TGCAGTGCCACCCCCGGGACGGAAAGCTACGAGCAGTACTTC.

This clonotype was counted many times. This rearrangement joins TRBV20-1 to TRBJ2-7, with 12 bases matching TRBD2. J gave up 7 bases and V 5 bases, and 12 bases lay outside the gene matches. This CDR3 is built from 15 residues. Germline values: CDR1 DFQATT, CDR2 SNEGSKA (reference sequence). The CDR3 nucleotides read TGCAGTGCTGGGCCGTGGACTAGCGGGGAGGGTGAGCAGTACTTC. This translates into CSAGPWTSGEGEQYF.

This clonotype occurred a few times. The genes are TRBV20-1 and TRBJ2-6, with 7 nucleotides matching TRBD1. CDR1 and CDR2 (germline): DFQATT, SNEGSKA (reference sequence). V dropped 4 bases and J dropped 4; count of bases not matched to a gene: 7. The CDR3 totals 15 residues. CDR3 DNA sequence: TGCAGTGCTAAGTACAGGGGCGCCGGGGCCAACGTCCTGACTTTC. It yields the protein CSAKYRGAGANVLTF.

There are a few counts of this clonotype. This chain links TRBV20-1 with TRBJ1-6; the match to TRBD1 covers 7 bases. CDR1 and CDR2 from the germline V gene are DFQATT and SNEGSKA (reference sequence). The CDR3 loop spans 14 amino acids. Trimming removed 4 bases from V and 8 bases from J; junction bases left unmatched: 8. In nucleotides, the CDR3 is TGCAGTGCTACGAGGGGGCGCGCGGATTCACCCCTCCACTTT. Its protein product is CSATRGRADSPLHF.

This clonotype was detected a few times. The chain recombines TRBV3-1 with TRBJ2-4; 9 bases fit TRBD1. CDR1 LGHDT and CDR2 YNNKEL come from the germline V gene (reference sequence). Trimming at V came to 2 bases and at J to 5 bases, leaving 7 bases not matched to a gene. The CDR3 runs 16 residues. The CDR3 region is CASSQNSGTGQNIQYF. The CDR3 coding sequence is TGTGCCAGCAGCCAAAATAGTGGGACAGGGCAAAACATTCAGTACTTC.

This clonotype was counted only a few times. The DNA for the CDR3 is TGTGCCACCAGTGATTCCGGACAGGGGAGAGAAAAACTGTTTTTT. It encodes CATSDSGQGREKLFF. The chain employs TRBV24-1 and TRBJ1-4; TRBD1 aligns across 9 bases. This CDR3 is built from 15 residues. Germline CDR1 KGHDR, CDR2 SFDVKD. After removal of 2 bases from V and 8 bases from J, the junction contained 5 bases not matched to a gene.

V is TRBV7-3 and J is TRBJ1-2; 7 nucleotides line up with TRBD1. V shed 1 base, J shed 8 bases, and the junction held 19 bases outside the gene matches. CDR3 length: 18 residues. CDR1 SGHTA and CDR2 FQGTGA come from the germline V gene. The CDR3 loop is CASSLNVRSPATGVGYTF. In nucleotides, the CDR3 is TGTGCCAGCAGCTTAAACGTGAGAAGCCCCGCTACAGGGGTGGGCTACACCTTC.

CDR3 amino acids: CASSQDWGQLETQYF. CDR3 DNA: TGTGCCAGCAGCCAAGACTGGGGACAGTTGGAGACCCAGTACTTC. V and J are TRBV3-1 and TRBJ2-5, with 7 bases fitting TRBD1. Germline lookup yields CDR1 LGHDT and CDR2 YNNKEL (reference sequence). CDR3 size: 15 residues. Unmatched junction bases numbered 6, after V lost 0 bases and J lost 5 bases.

Ten or more counts support this clonotype. CDR3 residues: CSVEDKNTGELFF. In nucleotides, the CDR3 is TGCAGCGTTGAAGACAAGAACACCGGGGAGCTGTTTTTT. This chain joins TRBV29-1 and TRBJ2-2, with unresolved D. This CDR3 has 13 amino acids. Germline CDR1 reads SQVTM; CDR2 reads ANQGSEA. V lost 0 bases to trimming and J lost 1 base, with 3 bases between them.

This clonotype showed up just once. The rearrangement joins TRBV7-9 to TRBJ2-5; the D gene could be TRBD1 or TRBD2 (5 bases each). The CDR3 runs 16 residues. The germline V gene encodes CDR1 SEHNR and CDR2 FQNEAQ (reference sequence). Trimming left V 2 bases short and J 5 bases short, with 18 bases between. CDR3 DNA: TGTGCCAGCAGCTTATATGGGGGTGAGGTTACGGAGACCCAGTACTTC. Residues: CASSLYGGEVTETQYF.

This clonotype was detected only a few times. The chain combines TRBV6-4 with TRBJ2-3; a possible D gene is TRBD1 (7 bases). CDR3 size: 13 residues. Looked up from germline, CDR1 is MRHNA and CDR2 is SNTAGT. V was pared by 2 bases and J by 5 bases, with 8 bases between. CDR3 sequence: CASSDQGGDTQYF. The CDR3 DNA is TGTGCCAGCAGTGACCAGGGGGGAGATACGCAGTATTTT.

The chain carries TRBV7-2 and TRBJ1-2; 8 bases line up with TRBD1. Germline V gene sequence: CDR1 SGHTA, CDR2 FQGNSA. CDR3 length: 15 amino acids. V gave up 0 bases and J gave up 7 bases; unmatched junction bases: 7. CDR3: CASSLARTGLRGYTF. The CDR3 DNA is TGTGCCAGCAGCTTAGCCCGGACAGGGCTACGTGGCTACACCTTC.

The chain links TRBV5-5 to TRBJ2-5; 8 nucleotides line up with TRBD1. The J segment lost 5 bases and the V segment lost 4 bases, leaving 7 bases of the junction unmatched. The CDR3 is made up of 14 amino acids. Germline V gene lookup returns CDR1 SGHKS and CDR2 YYEKEE (reference sequence). Written as DNA, the CDR3 is TGTGCCAGCAGCCACGACAGGGGATGGGAGACCCAGTACTTC. This gives the protein CASSHDRGWETQYF. Filled out from reference TRBV5-5 and TRBJ2-5, the complete variable domain reads DAGVTQSPTHLIKTRGQQVTLRCSPISGHKSVSWYQQVLGQGPQFIFQYYEKEERGRGNFPDRFSARQFPNYSSELNVNALLLGDSALYLCASSHDRGWETQYFGPGTRLLVL.

This clonotype turned up a few times. The rearrangement joins TRBV4-3 to TRBJ2-1, with 7 bases aligning to TRBD1. The CDR3 extends over 20 amino acids. V lost 7 bases to trimming and J lost 8 bases; unmatched junction nucleotides: 29. From germline, CDR1 is LGHNA and CDR2 YSLEER. The CDR3: CASTLRQGPYRTPHPDEQFF. CDR3 in DNA: TGCGCCAGCACCCTCAGACAGGGACCTTATCGGACCCCCCACCCCGATGAGCAGTTCTTC.

The chain carries TRBV7-9 and TRBJ1-5; D might be TRBD1 (5 bases). Germline values: CDR1 SEHNR, CDR2 FQNEAQ (reference sequence). CDR3 length equals 14 residues. The ends were cut back, 2 bases at V and 5 bases at J, with 10 bases in the middle. The CDR3 coding sequence is TGTGCCAGCAGCTTATCAGGGCTCGATCAGCCCCAGCATTTT. Its protein product is CASSLSGLDQPQHF.

A few counts support this clonotype. The chain has TRBV27 and TRBJ2-7; 8 bases line up with TRBD2. J lost 6 bases, V lost 6 bases, and 10 bases had no gene match. The CDR3 has 14 amino acids. The germline CDR1 and CDR2 sequences are MNHEY and SMNVEV (reference sequence). The CDR3 bases are TGTGCCAGCAGGCCGGGGGGGATCCCTTTCGAGCAGTACTTC. This translates into CASRPGGIPFEQYF.